By sample fraction, the clone carrying this T cell receptor beta chain is medium-sized. As yet, its antigen is unknown. The study's findings and limits: Larger-cohort validation covered only one TCR beta V-J rearrangement. Tumor Treg TCRs overlapped most with tumor naive CD4+ cells.

Tregs were sorted as CD4+CD25+CD127-/low cells. Full-length variable regions came from constant-region reverse primers plus semi-nested Nested Universal Primer A PCR. TCRdb re-called the 5' RACE reads through MiXCR, storing one row per CDR3 protein. The table lists 34,000 or so distinct CDR3 sequences, roughly 30% of them singletons. This CDR3 has 13 residues. V gave up 0 bases and J gave up 0 bases, with 3 bases separating them. Germline lookup yields CDR1 SGHRS and CDR2 YFSETQ. The TCR sequence derives from a female donor with breast cancer. Sequencing input: tumor-infiltrating Tregs sorted from the breast tumor. This sequence joins TRBV5-1 and TRBJ1-1; D call uncertain. The CDR3 bases are TGCGCCAGCAGCTTGGACATGAACACTGAAGCTTTCTTT. Translation gives CASSLDMNTEAFF.